The rows below give T cell receptor beta chains drawn from one sample of a study of blood T cell repertoires in COVID-19. Assay: immunoSEQ multiplex PCR; the TCRdb copy retains only in-frame clones and omits some. Of tens of thousands of clones detected, approximately 72% appear once; the ten largest clones hold 43%. The sequencing input was peripheral blood. The origin of the receptors is a woman aged 80 or over with acute or convalescent COVID-19. Each CDR3 is given with its conserved first and last residue. The D gene is left open where the match is weak. Size is stated for part of the rows, as once, few or many counts, or as a class when the clone is expanded.

DNA	CDR3	size	J	V	D
TGTGCCAGTAGTACCCTCGGGACAGGCAGCTACGAGCAGTACTTC	CASSTLGTGSYEQYF	NA	TRBJ2-7	TRBV19	TRBD1
TGTGCCAGCAGCACCTCTAGCGAGAGCTCCTACAATGAGCAGTTCTTC	CASSTSSESSYNEQFF	NA	TRBJ2-1	TRBV7-2	NA
TGTGCCAGCAGCTTGGGGGCCGGGACATCCCACAATGAGCAGTTCTTC	CASSLGAGTSHNEQFF	NA	TRBJ2-1	TRBV5-5	NA
TGTGCCTCAAATAGCGGGGGGATCACAGATACGCAGTATTTT	CASNSGGITDTQYF	NA	TRBJ2-3	TRBV9	TRBD2
TGTGCCAGCAGTCCGGGACAGGGTCCCTACGAGCAGTACTTC	CASSPGQGPYEQYF	NA	TRBJ2-7	TRBV5-4	TRBD1
TGTGCCAGCAGTGCTTGGACTAGCGGGAGAGCAGATACGCAGTATTTT	CASSAWTSGRADTQYF	NA	TRBJ2-3	TRBV25-1	TRBD2
TGTGCCACCAGCAGATCGTACACTGAAGCTTTCTTT	CATSRSYTEAFF	few	TRBJ1-1	TRBV15	NA
TGTGCCAGTAGTGCGGGAGGAGCGAATGAGCAGTTCTTC	CASSAGGANEQFF	NA	TRBJ2-1	TRBV19	TRBD2
TGCGCCAGCAGCTCGGGACAGGAGAACACTGAAGCTTTCTTT	CASSSGQENTEAFF	few	TRBJ1-1	TRBV5-1	TRBD1
TGCAGCGTTGAAGTTTGGGGGGTTAACACTGAAGCTTTCTTT	CSVEVWGVNTEAFF	NA	TRBJ1-1	TRBV29-1	NA
TGTGCCAGCTCGGAGGGACAGGGGGGTTCACCCCTCCACTTT	CASSEGQGGSPLHF	NA	TRBJ1-6	TRBV6-4	TRBD1
TGTGCCAGCAAAAGCCAAGGAGACTACGAGCAGTACTTC	CASKSQGDYEQYF	NA	TRBJ2-7	TRBV27	NA
TGTGCCAGTTTAGCGGGACTGGCTAACGGGGTCCAAGAGACCCAGTACTTC	CASLAGLANGVQETQYF	NA	TRBJ2-5	TRBV3-1/TRBV3-2	TRBD2
TGTGCCAGCGCGGGGGGAGGCGGGGAGCTGTTTTTT	CASAGGGGELFF	NA	TRBJ2-2	TRBV12-3/TRBV12-4	TRBD2
TGTGCCAGCAGCGCGAGGTGGAGGAACACCGGGGAGCTGTTTTTT	CASSARWRNTGELFF	few	TRBJ2-2	TRBV7-2	NA
TGTGCCAGCAGCCACCGGGACAGGGAAGGGGATACGCAGTATTTT	CASSHRDREGDTQYF	NA	TRBJ2-3	TRBV5-5	TRBD1
TGTGCCAGCGGAACCGGGTCCCGCACCGAAGCTTTCTTT	CASGTGSRTEAFF	NA	TRBJ1-1	TRBV6-6	NA
TGCAGCGTGACACAGGGGGGCCAGCCCCAGCATTTT	CSVTQGGQPQHF	few	TRBJ1-5	TRBV29-1	TRBD1
TGCGCCAGCAGCCCGGGACTAGCGGGGGTGGAGCAGTTCTTC	CASSPGLAGVEQFF	NA	TRBJ2-1	TRBV4-1	TRBD2
TGTGCCAGCAGGCTTTCAGGGGGCGATGAGCAGTTCTTC	CASRLSGGDEQFF	NA	TRBJ2-1	TRBV5-4	TRBD1
TGTGCCAGCAGCCCTCAGGGGAACACTGAAGCTTTCTTT	CASSPQGNTEAFF	once	TRBJ1-1	TRBV7-8	NA
TGTGCCAGCAGCCCGGTCCTTAACTATGGCTACACCTTC	CASSPVLNYGYTF	NA	TRBJ1-2	TRBV2	NA
TGTGCCAGCAGTTTAGCAGGAAAGGGCTACACCTTC	CASSLAGKGYTF	NA	TRBJ1-2	TRBV28	NA
TGCGCCAGCAGCTTGACGGGGGGGAGCTCCTACGAGCAGTACTTC	CASSLTGGSSYEQYF	NA	TRBJ2-7	TRBV5-1	TRBD2
TGCGCCAGCAGCTTGGACGGTTCTTTGGCAGATACGCAGTATTTT	CASSLDGSLADTQYF	once	TRBJ2-3	TRBV5-1	NA
TGTGCCAGCAGCCCGGGGGAGCGGGGATACACCGGGGAGCTGTTTTTT	CASSPGERGYTGELFF	NA	TRBJ2-2	TRBV5-4	TRBD2
TGTGCCAGCAGTTACTTTCTAGCGGGAAGGGCCGGGGAGCTGTTTTTT	CASSYFLAGRAGELFF	NA	TRBJ2-2	TRBV6-5	TRBD2
TGTGCCAGCAGCGGAAAACGGGGGACTAGCGGGACCGAGCAGTACTTC	CASSGKRGTSGTEQYF	NA	TRBJ2-7	TRBV21-1	NA
TGCAGTGCACGGGACAGTTACGAGCAGTACTTC	CSARDSYEQYF	NA	TRBJ2-7	TRBV20-1	TRBD1
TGTGCCAGCAGCTTAAGGTTTAGCGGGAGAGGCGAGCAGTACTTC	CASSLRFSGRGEQYF	once	TRBJ2-7	TRBV7-2	TRBD2
TGTGCCAGCAGCACTAGCGGGAGCACAGATACGCAGTATTTT	CASSTSGSTDTQYF	NA	TRBJ2-3	TRBV5-4	TRBD2